Here is one TCR beta chain with its context. Antigen unknown. The entry originates in a study of human T cells and chemical hapten exposure. Study-wide background: The study lasted roughly 26 weeks, and patients were dosed weekly with diphenylcyclopropenone on the scalp throughout. General study findings and limits: There was no change with DPC sensitization in TCRs above 1 in 1000 frequency.

The CDR3 contains 11 residues. V was trimmed by 7 bases and J by 2 bases, leaving 6 bases between them. Per the germline V gene, CDR1 is MDHEN and CDR2 is SYDVKM. Unique molecular identifiers were linked by the library to individual cDNA molecules. In TCRdb, the reads were re-called with MiXCR into one record per CDR3 protein. In the table there are a few thousand distinct CDR3 sequences, approximately 46% of which are singletons. Treatment meaning: therapeutic diphenylcyclopropenone sensitization with weekly scalp DPC. Sequenced here: whole blood, sampled before DPC sensitization or 2, 6, or about 24 weeks after (not recorded which). This receptor was taken from an adult with alopecia areata. Some clones in this sample may be carry-over from other donors' samples. This table probably holds off-target reads from a library built for another chain. The chain recombines TRBV28 with TRBJ2-7, with a weak D call TRBD2 (6 bases). CDR3 DNA sequence: TGTGCCAGCACGGGGGCCTACGAGCAGTACTTC. This encodes CASTGAYEQYF.